This T cell receptor (beta chain) was sequenced for a study of blood T cell repertoires in COVID-19. The overall study: Italy, Spain and the United States were the sources of the convalescent and acute COVID-19 samples. The analysed material was cDNA or gDNA that came from T cells, B-cell-depleted T cells, or PBMCs.

Original analysis: Estimated nucleated cell counts came from reference gene primer amplification. Assay: immunoSEQ multiplex PCR; the TCRdb copy retains only in-frame clones and omits some. The DNA was the basis for D and trimming; V, J and clone size are from that table. The sample records about 180,000 clones, about 88% being singletons. CDR3 length: 14 residues. Germline CDR1 and CDR2: SGHRS and YFSETQ. After removal of 4 bases from V and 10 bases from J, the junction contained 5 bases not matched to a gene. The chain joins TRBV5-1 to TRBJ1-6; 10 bases line up with TRBD1. This clonotype originated in a woman between 25 and 40 years old with active or convalescent COVID-19. The source material was peripheral blood. The CDR3 DNA is TGCGCCAGCAGCCCGGGACAGGGGCTGTCACCCCTCCACTTT. It yields the protein CASSPGQGLSPLHF.